This T cell receptor (beta chain) originates from a study of OX40 agonist ivuxolimab in advanced cancers. Study results and limitations: Dose levels from 0.1 to 3.0 mg/kg saw CD4+ and CD8+ blood T cells expand clonally by week 6. The study found among the lowest clonal expansion in partial responders at 0.1-3.0 mg/kg.

Exclusion applied to patients with autoimmune disease history or systemic immunosuppression. The CDR3 is 15 residues long. V shed 2 bases, J shed 3 bases, and the junction held 7 bases outside the gene matches. The germline CDR1 and CDR2 sequences are LGHNA and YSLEER. The table came from immunoSEQ multiplex PCR; TCRdb's copy has only in-frame clones and leaves some out. The sample shows about 31,000 clones, around nine tenths of them seen only once. Comments on this clone: What it binds is unknown.

V is TRBV4-3 and J is TRBJ2-7; 7 nucleotides match TRBD1. Sequenced here: CD4+ or CD8+ T cells sorted from blood, sampled in a trial of the OX40 agonist ivuxolimab. The sequence derives from an adult with an advanced solid tumor such as melanoma, head and neck, liver or kidney cancer. In DNA, the CDR3 is TGCGCCAGCAGCCAAACCCCGGGACAGAACTACGAGCAGTACTTC. Amino acids: CASSQTPGQNYEQYF.